The TCR beta chain described here comes from a study of blood T cell repertoires in COVID-19. In the study overall: PBMCs, B-cell-depleted T cells, or T cells were the source of the cDNA or gDNA that made up the material.

CDR1 and CDR2 (germline): MNHEY, SVGAGI. V lost 6 bases and J 0 bases, leaving 8 bases between the germline ends. The CDR3 consists of 14 residues. The repertoire was sequenced with immunoSEQ multiplex PCR; TCRdb's copy has only in-frame clones and lacks some. The sample consists of approximately 110,000 clones, around 90% of them appearing once. The sequenced sample consisted of peripheral blood. This chain uses TRBV6-5 with TRBJ1-4; D gene unclear. This receptor was obtained from a woman aged 45-65 years with acute or convalescent COVID-19. CDR3 in DNA: TGTGCCAGCAGGAGGGTTGCAACTAATGAAAAACTGTTTTTT. Its translation: CASRRVATNEKLFF.